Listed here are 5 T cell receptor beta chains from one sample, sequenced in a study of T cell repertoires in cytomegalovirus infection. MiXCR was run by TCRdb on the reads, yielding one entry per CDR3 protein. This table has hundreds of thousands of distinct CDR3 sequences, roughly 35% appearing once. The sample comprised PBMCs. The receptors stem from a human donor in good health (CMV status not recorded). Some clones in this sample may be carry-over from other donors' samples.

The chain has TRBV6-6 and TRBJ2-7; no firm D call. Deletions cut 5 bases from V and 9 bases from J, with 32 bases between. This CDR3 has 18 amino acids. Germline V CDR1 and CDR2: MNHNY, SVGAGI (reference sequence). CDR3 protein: CASSLNWASTTTSKGQYF. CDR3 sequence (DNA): TGTGCCAGCAGTCTTAATTGGGCGAGCACCACTACGAGTAAGGGGCAGTACTTC.

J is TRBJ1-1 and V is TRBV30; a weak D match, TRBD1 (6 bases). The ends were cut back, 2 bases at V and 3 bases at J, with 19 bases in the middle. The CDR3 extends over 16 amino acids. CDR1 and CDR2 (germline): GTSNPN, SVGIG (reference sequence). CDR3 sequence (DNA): TGTGCCTGGAGTAAACTGGGGGGACACAACCACACTGAAGCTTTCTTT. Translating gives CAWSKLGGHNHTEAFF.

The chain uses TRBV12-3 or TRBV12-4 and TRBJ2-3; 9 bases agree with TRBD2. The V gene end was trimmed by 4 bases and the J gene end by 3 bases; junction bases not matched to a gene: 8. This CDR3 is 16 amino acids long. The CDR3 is CASSSEAGGVTDTQYF. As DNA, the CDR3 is TGTGCCAGCAGTTCCGAAGCGGGAGGAGTGACAGATACGCAGTATTTT.

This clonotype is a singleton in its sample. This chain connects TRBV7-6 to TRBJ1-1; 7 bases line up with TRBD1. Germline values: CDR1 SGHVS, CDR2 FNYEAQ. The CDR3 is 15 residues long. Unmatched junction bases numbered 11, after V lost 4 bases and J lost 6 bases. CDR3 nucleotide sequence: TGTGCCAGCAGCTCGCACAGGGGACTATGGTCTGAAGCTTTCTTT. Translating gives CASSSHRGLWSEAFF.

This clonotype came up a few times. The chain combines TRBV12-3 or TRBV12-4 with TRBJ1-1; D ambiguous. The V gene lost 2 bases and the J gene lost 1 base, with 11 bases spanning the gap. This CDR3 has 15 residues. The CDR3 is CASSLKPRTNTEAFF. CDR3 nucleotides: TGTGCCAGCAGTTTAAAACCCCGGACGAACACTGAAGCTTTCTTT.